The T cell receptor (beta chain) described here comes from a study of Ad26.COV2.S vaccination and SARS-CoV-2 variants. Study as a whole: Intramuscular Ad26.COV2.S at 5x10^10 or 1x10^11 viral particles.

General observations from the study: Non-spike TCR breadth was similar in vaccine and placebo recipients.

Some clones are missing from TCRdb's copy, which holds only in-frame ones; the method was immunoSEQ multiplex PCR. The sample has around 300,000 clones, about 89% seen once. V was cut by 6 bases and J by 4 bases, with 12 bases left in between. The V gene's germline CDR1 is MDHEN and CDR2 SYDVKM. The CDR3 consists of 13 residues. Treatment given: roughly 18 received Ad26.COV2.S at low or high dose, single or two shots; about 5 received placebo; per-sample allocation not given. The investigators took samples on day 63 after the first vaccine or placebo injection. On this clone: The antigen remains undetermined.

The sequence was collected from a person aged 18-60 years who received the Ad26.COV2.S COVID-19 vaccine or a placebo. The specimen comprised peripheral blood, sampled in a trial of Ad26.COV2.S vaccine versus placebo. V gene TRBV28 combines with J gene TRBJ2-5; D is uncertain. The CDR3 DNA follows: TGTGCCAGCAGCCTGACCCGTCGAGAGACCCAGTACTTC. This sequence encodes CASSLTRRETQYF.